Each of the 9 T cell receptor beta chains below was sequenced from the same sample in a study of blood T cell repertoires in COVID-19. Sequenced by immunoSEQ multiplex PCR; TCRdb stores in-frame clones only, minus some. The sample lists just under 150,000 clones; over 85% were seen once. Sequenced input: peripheral blood. The receptors stem from a human donor in a cohort sampled during active COVID-19.

This rearrangement joins TRBV6-2 or TRBV6-3 to TRBJ2-1; TRBD2 is a possible D gene (6 bases). The CDR3 spans 16 residues. Trimming cost V 6 bases and J 1 base, with 16 bases left between them. The germline V gene encodes CDR1 MNHEY and CDR2 SVGEGT. CDR3 nucleotide sequence: TGTGCCAGCAGCGACCGTGGAGGGGATTCCTACAATGAGCAGTTCTTC. Translation gives CASSDRGGDSYNEQFF.

J is TRBJ2-3 and V is TRBV12-3 or TRBV12-4; D ambiguous. V was clipped by 5 bases and J by 1 base, with 7 bases between them. There are 13 residues in the CDR3. CDR3 sequence (DNA): TGTGCCAGCAGTCTACGTCGCACAGATACGCAGTATTTT. It translates to CASSLRRTDTQYF.

The chain uses TRBV11-1 and TRBJ1-2, with D perhaps matching TRBD1 (5 bases). Germline lookup yields CDR1 SGHAT and CDR2 FQDESV (reference sequence). V was clipped by 4 bases and J by 2 bases, with 5 bases between them. There are 12 residues in the CDR3. The CDR3 spells CASSSGNYGYTF. The CDR3 nucleotides are TGTGCCAGCAGCTCAGGGAACTATGGCTACACCTTC.

CDR3 bases: TGTGCCAGCAGCTTGGTGGGCTCCCAAGAGACCCAGTACTTC. Translating it yields CASSLVGSQETQYF. The chain employs TRBV5-4 and TRBJ2-5, with D unresolved. Per germline, CDR1 SGHNT and CDR2 YYREEE (reference sequence). V shed 0 bases and J shed 1 base, with 7 bases lying between them. The CDR3 runs to 14 residues.

The genes are TRBV9 and TRBJ1-5; no clear D. Germline CDR1 and CDR2: SGDLS and YYNGEE. The CDR3 length is 14 residues. The V and J ends lost 0 bases and 4 bases respectively, with 8 bases between them. This CDR3 is CASSVAEGNQPQHF. CDR3 bases: TGTGCCAGCAGCGTAGCCGAGGGAAATCAGCCCCAGCATTTT.

This clone was detected once. The chain combines TRBV5-4 with TRBJ1-6; 8 nucleotides match TRBD1. The V gene's germline CDR1 is SGHNT and CDR2 YYREEE (reference sequence). V lost 4 bases to trimming and J lost 6 bases; unmatched junction nucleotides: 3. The CDR3 has 14 amino acids. CDR3: CASSTDRVNSPLHF. CDR3 sequence (DNA): TGTGCCAGCAGCACGGACAGGGTTAATTCACCCCTCCACTTT.

This clone has more than one count but fewer than ten. The chain links TRBV7-8 to TRBJ1-1; no firm D call. The CDR3 covers 12 residues. The germline V gene has CDR1 SGHVS and CDR2 FQNEAQ. Trimming pared 9 bases from V and 6 bases from J, leaving 14 bases between. The CDR3 DNA is TGTGCCAGTGGACTGTCGTGGGCTGAAGCTTTCTTT. Protein product: CASGLSWAEAFF. Full variable domain (missing parts from reference TRBV7-8 and TRBJ1-1): GAGVSQSPRYKVAKRGQDVALRCDPISGHVSLFWYQQALGQGPEFLTYFQNEAQLDKSGLPSDRFFAERPEGSVSTLKIQRTQQEDSAVYLCASGLSWAEAFFGQGTRLTVV.

The chain is built from TRBV19 and TRBJ2-4; D is possibly TRBD1 (5 bases). The V and J ends lost 5 bases and 6 bases respectively, with 14 bases between them. CDR1 and CDR2 from the germline V gene are LNHDA and SQIVND (reference sequence). The CDR3 covers 14 residues. The DNA of the CDR3 is TGTGCCAGTAGTGTAGGACACGGTTCAAACATTCAGTACTTC. This codes for CASSVGHGSNIQYF.

This chain links TRBV5-4 with TRBJ2-2, with D maybe TRBD2 (7 bases). In germline, CDR1 is SGHNT, CDR2 YYREEE (reference sequence). The CDR3 contains 15 residues. Trimming pared 4 bases from V and 1 base from J, leaving 11 bases between. This chain's CDR3 is CASSGGDMNTGELFF. CDR3 DNA: TGTGCCAGCAGCGGGGGGGACATGAACACCGGGGAGCTGTTTTTT. Complete variable domain (other parts from reference TRBV5-4 and TRBJ2-2): ETGVTQSPTHLIKTRGQQVTLRCSSQSGHNTVSWYQQALGQGPQFIFQYYREEENGRGNFPPRFSGLQFPNYSSELNVNALELDDSALYLCASSGGDMNTGELFFGEGSRLTVL.